The 20 T cell receptor beta chains below come from one sample, sequenced in a study of T cell repertoires in cytomegalovirus infection. No antigen has been identified for these receptors. A single record per CDR3 protein comes from TCRdb applying MiXCR to the reads. The data contain around 710,000 distinct CDR3 sequences, under 35% of them seen just once; the ten biggest clones take up around 14%. This sample comprised cultured CD8+ T cells from PBMCs, obtained from culture after CMV antigen stimulation. Receptor source: a human donor in good health (CMV status not recorded). Some clones in this sample may be carry-over from other donors' samples.

This clonotype was seen more than once but under ten times. The chain links TRBV7-8 to TRBJ2-7, with 8 bases lining up with TRBD2. Germline CDR1 SGHVS, CDR2 FQNEAQ. J was trimmed by 3 bases and V by 6 bases; bases with no gene match: 10. This CDR3 has 15 residues. CDR3 bases: TGTGCCAGCAGACCCCGGGGGGGCCCCGACTACGAGCAGTACTTC. Its protein is CASRPRGGPDYEQYF.

This clonotype was recorded at least ten times. The chain combines TRBV7-2 with TRBJ2-7; D gene unclear. Germline CDR1 and CDR2: SGHTA and FQGNSA. The CDR3 sequence is 13 residues long. Trimming removed 6 bases from V and 2 bases from J, with 11 bases in between. CDR3 coding DNA: TGTGCCAGCAGACCCGGCAGTACCTACGAGCAGTACGTC. Its protein is CASRPGSTYEQYV.

The chain has TRBV28 and TRBJ2-6; D gene unclear. The CDR3 totals 14 residues. Trimming pared 5 bases from V and 4 bases from J, leaving 9 bases between. Germline CDR1 and CDR2: MDHEN and SYDVKM. The CDR3 sequence is CASSTRHGANVLTF. CDR3 sequence (DNA): TGTGCCAGCAGTACCCGGCACGGGGCCAACGTCCTGACTTTC. Full variable domain (rest looked up from reference TRBV28 and TRBJ2-6): DVKVTQSSRYLVKRTGEKVFLECVQDMDHENMFWYRQDPGLGLRLIYFSYDVKMKEKGDIPEGYSVSREKKERFSLILESASTNQTSMYLCASSTRHGANVLTFGAGSRLTVL.

The chain links TRBV27 to TRBJ1-4; D might be TRBD1 (6 bases). Looked up from germline, CDR1 is MNHEY and CDR2 is SMNVEV (reference sequence). Trimming took off 6 bases at V and 6 bases at J, with 14 bases between the two ends. The CDR3 covers 14 residues. In nucleotides, the CDR3 is TGTGCCAGCAGCCCTTCCGGGGGGCATGAAAAACTGTTTTTT. This translates into CASSPSGGHEKLFF.

The chain employs TRBV27 and TRBJ1-2; 8 nucleotides agree with TRBD1. The V gene's germline CDR1 is MNHEY and CDR2 SMNVEV (reference sequence). This CDR3 is 12 amino acids long. With V trimmed by 8 bases and J by 4 bases, 3 bases remained unmatched. In DNA, the CDR3 is TGTGCCAGCTACAGGGGGAGCTATGGCTACACCTTC. This gives the protein CASYRGSYGYTF.

The chain joins TRBV5-6 to TRBJ2-1; no reliable D call. V lost 4 bases and J 4 bases, leaving 18 bases between the germline ends. The CDR3 is made up of 16 amino acids. Germline CDR1 SGHDT, CDR2 YYEEEE. The CDR3 is CASSQNPGLEYNEQFF. The CDR3 coding sequence is TGTGCCAGCAGCCAAAACCCCGGGCTGGAATACAATGAGCAGTTCTTC.

This clonotype was counted between two and nine times. The V and J genes are TRBV4-1 and TRBJ1-1; tentative D call: TRBD1 (6 bases). Germline V gives CDR1 MGHRA, CDR2 YSYEKL. The CDR3 runs 13 residues. The V gene lost 7 bases and the J gene lost 0 bases, with 9 bases spanning the gap. The CDR3 sequence: CASNRAMNTEAFF. The DNA for the CDR3 is TGCGCCAGCAACAGGGCTATGAACACTGAAGCTTTCTTT.

In its sample, this clonotype was seen a few times. This chain connects TRBV25-1 to TRBJ1-1, with TRBD1 as a possible D gene (5 bases). This CDR3 is 16 amino acids long. CDR1 is MGHDK and CDR2 is SYGVNS in the germline V gene. With 8 bases removed from V and 3 bases from J, the gap between germline ends came to 22 bases. CDR3 DNA sequence: TGTGCCAGCCGCAACGGGCAGGGTGGGGGACACACTGAAGCTTTCTTT. Translation gives CASRNGQGGGHTEAFF.

In this sample, this clonotype turned up many times. The V call is TRBV7-2, the J call TRBJ2-1, with TRBD2 matching 11 bases. CDR3 length equals 18 residues. Germline assignment: CDR1 SGHTA and CDR2 FQGNSA. Trimming removed 3 bases from V and 6 bases from J; junction bases left unmatched: 13. The CDR3 region has the DNA TGTGCCAGCAGCTTGCGGGGACTAGCGGCCTCCGTTGGCAATGAGCAGTTCTTC. This sequence encodes CASSLRGLAASVGNEQFF.

The chain employs TRBV5-1 and TRBJ1-1; a possible D gene is TRBD1 (6 bases). Germline values: CDR1 SGHRS, CDR2 YFSETQ. This CDR3 contains 17 residues. Between the trimmed V and J ends, which lost 3 bases and 5 bases, there was a span of 23 bases. The DNA for the CDR3 is TGCGCCAGCAGCTCCGCTCGGACAGAGCCGGCGAAAACTGAAGCTTTCTTT. It codes for CASSSARTEPAKTEAFF.

This chain uses TRBV4-1 with TRBJ2-5; tentatively, D is TRBD2 (6 bases). This CDR3 has 15 residues. In germline, CDR1 is MGHRA, CDR2 YSYEKL. Trimming took off 0 bases at V and 5 bases at J, with 13 bases between the two ends. The CDR3 DNA follows: TGCGCCAGCAGCCAAGAGGGAGGCCGATGGGAGACCCAGTACTTC. Amino acids: CASSQEGGRWETQYF.

In its sample, this clonotype was seen many times. The chain recombines TRBV7-9 with TRBJ1-1, with D possibly being TRBD1 (5 bases). The germline CDR1 and CDR2 sequences are SEHNR and FQNEAQ (reference sequence). The CDR3 contains 13 residues. The V and J ends lost 5 bases and 2 bases respectively, with 9 bases between them. The DNA of the CDR3 is TGTGCCAGCAGCCCCAGGGCTAACACTGAAGCTTTCTTT. Its translation is CASSPRANTEAFF.

The V call is TRBV4-3, the J call TRBJ1-4, with D tentatively TRBD1 (5 bases). The CDR3 covers 14 residues. CDR1 LGHNA and CDR2 YSLEER come from the germline V gene. V was cut by 3 bases and J by 4 bases, with 9 bases left in between. CDR3 in amino acids: CASSHTGGNEKLFF. DNA for the CDR3: TGCGCCAGCAGCCATACGGGGGGTAATGAAAAACTGTTTTTT.

The rearrangement joins TRBV3-1 to TRBJ1-3; no definite D call. CDR1 is LGHDT, CDR2 YNNKEL, per germline (reference sequence). The CDR3 contains 15 residues. The V gene lost 4 bases and the J gene lost 2 bases, with 12 bases spanning the gap. The CDR3 nucleotides read TGTGCCAGCAGCCCCCCGCCGTCGGCTGGAAACACCATATATTTT. Its protein is CASSPPPSAGNTIYF.

This clonotype was observed a few times. The chain combines TRBV6-1 with TRBJ2-1; 13 bases agree with TRBD2. The CDR3 runs 20 residues. Unmatched junction bases numbered 12, after V lost 4 bases and J lost 0 bases. The germline V gene has CDR1 MNHNS and CDR2 SASEGT. The DNA of the CDR3 is TGTGCCAGCAGTGGCCCGACTAGCGGGGGGACTTACACCTCCTACAATGAGCAGTTCTTC. Translating gives CASSGPTSGGTYTSYNEQFF.

This chain connects TRBV6-2 or TRBV6-3 to TRBJ2-3; 8 bases match TRBD2. The germline V gene has CDR1 MNHEY and CDR2 SVGEGT. The CDR3 extends over 17 amino acids. V lost 2 bases and J lost 2; bases outside the gene matches: 9. The chain's CDR3 is CASSYESGGATTDTQYF. The DNA of the CDR3 is TGTGCCAGCAGTTACGAGAGCGGGGGAGCTACCACAGATACGCAGTATTTT.

This clonotype was seen a single time. The germline gene is not matched at one end of the junction; a read error may be the cause. The chain joins TRBV12-3 or TRBV12-4 to TRBJ2-1; 12 nucleotides align to TRBD2. The CDR3 totals 15 residues. The CDR3 reads CASSLAGGPVDEQFF. CDR3 coding DNA: TGTGCCAGCAGTCTAGCGGGGGGGCCAGTTGATGAGCAGTTCTTC.

The chain combines TRBV27 with TRBJ1-2; D perhaps matches TRBD1 (6 bases). The CDR3 loop spans 16 amino acids. CDR1 is MNHEY, CDR2 SMNVEV, per germline (reference sequence). V was pared by 8 bases and J by 4 bases, with 23 bases between. The CDR3 DNA sequence: TGTGCCAGCGGGACCTCCGGGGGGGCTGGAGTCTATGGCTACACCTTC. Its translation is CASGTSGGAGVYGYTF.

The chain is built from TRBV6-5 and TRBJ1-2; the D gene is possibly TRBD1 (5 bases). V gave up 0 bases and J gave up 6 bases, with 14 bases separating them. There are 15 residues in the CDR3. In germline, CDR1 is MNHEY, CDR2 SVGAGI. The CDR3 sequence: CASSYSFLLGDGYTF. DNA of the CDR3: TGTGCCAGCAGTTACTCTTTTTTACTAGGGGATGGCTACACCTTC.

The chain combines TRBV27 with TRBJ2-1, with 7 nucleotides matching TRBD2. The CDR3 runs to 16 residues. Germline CDR1 reads MNHEY; CDR2 reads SMNVEV (reference sequence). The junction had 7 bases not matched to a gene; V was cut back by 5 bases and J by 0 bases. The CDR3 loop reads CASSREGPSSYNEQFF. In nucleotides, the CDR3 is TGTGCCAGCAGTAGGGAGGGACCTTCCTCCTACAATGAGCAGTTCTTC.